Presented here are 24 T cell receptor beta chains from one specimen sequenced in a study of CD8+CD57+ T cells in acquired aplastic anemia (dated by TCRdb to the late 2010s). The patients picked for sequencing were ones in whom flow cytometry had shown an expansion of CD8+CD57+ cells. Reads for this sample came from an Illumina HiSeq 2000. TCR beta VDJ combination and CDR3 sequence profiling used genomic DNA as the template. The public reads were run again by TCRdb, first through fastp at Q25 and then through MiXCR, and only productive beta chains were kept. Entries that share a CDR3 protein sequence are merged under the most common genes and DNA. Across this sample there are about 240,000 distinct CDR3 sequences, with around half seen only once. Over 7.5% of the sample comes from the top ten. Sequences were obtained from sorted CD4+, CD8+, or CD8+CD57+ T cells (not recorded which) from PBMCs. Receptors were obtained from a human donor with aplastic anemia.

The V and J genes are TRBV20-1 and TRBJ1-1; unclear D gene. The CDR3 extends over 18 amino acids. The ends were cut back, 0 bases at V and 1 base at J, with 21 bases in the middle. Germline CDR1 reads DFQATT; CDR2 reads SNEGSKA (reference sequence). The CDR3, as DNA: TGCAGTGCTAGAGACCCCTCGACTAGCGGGAGGGAGAACACTGAAGCTTTCTTT. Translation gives CSARDPSTSGRENTEAFF.

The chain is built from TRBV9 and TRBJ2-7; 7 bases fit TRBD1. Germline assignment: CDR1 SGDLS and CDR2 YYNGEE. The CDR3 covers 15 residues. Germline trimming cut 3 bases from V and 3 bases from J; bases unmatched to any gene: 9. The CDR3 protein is CASSGTGVRVYEQYF. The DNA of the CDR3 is TGTGCCAGCAGCGGTACAGGGGTCCGCGTCTACGAGCAGTACTTC.

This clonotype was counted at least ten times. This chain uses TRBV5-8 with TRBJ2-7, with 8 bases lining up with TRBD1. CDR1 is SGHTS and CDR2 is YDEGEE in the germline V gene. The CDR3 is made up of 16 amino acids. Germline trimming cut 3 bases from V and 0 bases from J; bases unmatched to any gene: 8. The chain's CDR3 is CASSSVGQGASYEQYF. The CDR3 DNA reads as TGTGCCAGCAGCTCCGTTGGACAGGGCGCCTCCTACGAGCAGTACTTC. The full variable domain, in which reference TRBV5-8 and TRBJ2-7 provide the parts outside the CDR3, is EAGVTQSPTHLIKTRGQQATLRCSPISGHTSVYWYQQALGLGLQFLLWYDEGEERNRGNFPPRFSGRQFPNYSSELNVNALELEDSALYLCASSSVGQGASYEQYFGPGTRLTVT.

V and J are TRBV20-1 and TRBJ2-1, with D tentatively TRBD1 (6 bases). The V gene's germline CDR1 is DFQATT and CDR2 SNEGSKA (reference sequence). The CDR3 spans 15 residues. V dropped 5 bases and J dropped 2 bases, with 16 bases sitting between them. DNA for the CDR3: TGCAGTGCTCGTCACCGGGACAAGGCCTACAATGAGCAGTTCTTC. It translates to CSARHRDKAYNEQFF.

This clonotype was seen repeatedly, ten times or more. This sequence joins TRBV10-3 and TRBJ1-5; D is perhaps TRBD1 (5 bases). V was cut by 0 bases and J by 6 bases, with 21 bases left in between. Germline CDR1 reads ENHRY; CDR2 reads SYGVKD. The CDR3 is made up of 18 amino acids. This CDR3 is CAISESLIMAGLIQPQHF. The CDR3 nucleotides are TGTGCCATCAGTGAGTCCCTTATTATGGCAGGGCTTATTCAGCCCCAGCATTTT.

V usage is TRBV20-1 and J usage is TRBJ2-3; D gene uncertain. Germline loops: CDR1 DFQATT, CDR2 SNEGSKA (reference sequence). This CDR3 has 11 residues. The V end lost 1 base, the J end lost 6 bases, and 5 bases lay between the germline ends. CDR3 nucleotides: TGCAGTGCTAGAGTCAGGGATACGCAGTATTTT. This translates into CSARVRDTQYF.

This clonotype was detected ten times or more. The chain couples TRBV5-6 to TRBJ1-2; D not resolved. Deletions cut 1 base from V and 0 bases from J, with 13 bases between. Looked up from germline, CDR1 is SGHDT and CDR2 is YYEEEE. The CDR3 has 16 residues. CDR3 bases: TGTGCCAGCAGCTTGATTAGGCAGACGACTAACTATGGCTACACCTTC. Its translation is CASSLIRQTTNYGYTF.

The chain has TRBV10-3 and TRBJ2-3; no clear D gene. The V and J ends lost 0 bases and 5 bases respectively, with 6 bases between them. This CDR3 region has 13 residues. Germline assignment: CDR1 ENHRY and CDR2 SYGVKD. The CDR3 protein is CAISESNRDTQYF. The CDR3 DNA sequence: TGTGCCATCAGTGAGTCAAACAGAGATACGCAGTATTTT.

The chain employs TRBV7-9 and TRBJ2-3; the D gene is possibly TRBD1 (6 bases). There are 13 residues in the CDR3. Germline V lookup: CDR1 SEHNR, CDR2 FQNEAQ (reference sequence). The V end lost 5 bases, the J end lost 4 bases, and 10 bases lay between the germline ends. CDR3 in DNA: TGTGCCAGCAGCCAGGACAGAGCAGATACGCAGTATTTT. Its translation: CASSQDRADTQYF.

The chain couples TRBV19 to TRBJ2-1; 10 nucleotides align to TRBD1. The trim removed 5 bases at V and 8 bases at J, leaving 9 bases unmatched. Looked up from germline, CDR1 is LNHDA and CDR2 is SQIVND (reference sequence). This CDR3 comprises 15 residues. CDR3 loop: CASSQVGQGFHEQFF. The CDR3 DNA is TGTGCCAGTAGTCAAGTGGGACAGGGGTTCCATGAGCAGTTCTTC.

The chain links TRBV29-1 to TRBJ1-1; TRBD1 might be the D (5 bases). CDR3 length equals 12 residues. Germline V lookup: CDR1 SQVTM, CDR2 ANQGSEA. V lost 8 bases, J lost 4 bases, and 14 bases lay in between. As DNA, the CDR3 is TGCAGCCCCAGGGTAGAAGGCACTGAAGCTTTCTTT. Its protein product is CSPRVEGTEAFF.

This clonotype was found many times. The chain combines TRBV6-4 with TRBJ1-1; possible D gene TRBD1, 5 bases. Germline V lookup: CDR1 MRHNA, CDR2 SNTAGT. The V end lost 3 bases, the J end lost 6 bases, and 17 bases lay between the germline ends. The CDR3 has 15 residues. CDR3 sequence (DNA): TGTGCCAGCAGTGAAGAGCAGGGTAGAATTTCTGAAGCTTTCTTT. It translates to CASSEEQGRISEAFF.

The CDR3 reads CATSRDQADTQYF. In DNA form, the CDR3 reads TGTGCCACCAGCAGGGACCAGGCAGATACGCAGTATTTT. The chain joins TRBV15 to TRBJ2-3, with no clear D. Deletions cut 3 bases from V and 4 bases from J, with 8 bases between. CDR1 and CDR2 from the germline V gene are LNHNV and YYDKDF (reference sequence). This CDR3 comprises 13 residues. The full variable domain, in which reference TRBV15 and TRBJ2-3 provide the parts outside the CDR3, is DAMVIQNPRYQVTQFGKPVTLSCSQTLNHNVMYWYQQKSSQAPKLLFHYYDKDFNNEADTPDNFQSRRPNTSFCFLDIRSPGLGDTAMYLCATSRDQADTQYFGPGTRLTVL.

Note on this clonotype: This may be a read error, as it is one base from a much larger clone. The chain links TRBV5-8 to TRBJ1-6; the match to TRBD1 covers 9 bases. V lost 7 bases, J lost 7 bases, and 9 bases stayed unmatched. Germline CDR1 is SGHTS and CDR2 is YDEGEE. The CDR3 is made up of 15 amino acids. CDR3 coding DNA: TGTGCCAGCGGCCGTACAGGGGGCCGAAATTCACCCCTCCACTTT. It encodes CASGRTGGRNSPLHF.

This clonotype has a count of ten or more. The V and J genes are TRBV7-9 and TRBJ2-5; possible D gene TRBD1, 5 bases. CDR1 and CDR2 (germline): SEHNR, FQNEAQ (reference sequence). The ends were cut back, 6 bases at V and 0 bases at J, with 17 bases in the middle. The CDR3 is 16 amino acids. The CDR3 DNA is TGTGCCAGCAGTTCCGTTAGTGGACACAACCAAGAGACCCAGTACTTC. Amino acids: CASSSVSGHNQETQYF.

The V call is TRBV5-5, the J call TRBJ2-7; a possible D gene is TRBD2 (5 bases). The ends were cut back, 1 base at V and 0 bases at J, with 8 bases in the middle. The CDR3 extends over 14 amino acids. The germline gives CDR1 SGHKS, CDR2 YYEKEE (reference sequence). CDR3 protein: CASSLSRASYEQYF. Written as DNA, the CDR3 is TGTGCCAGCAGCTTGTCGAGGGCCTCCTACGAGCAGTACTTC.

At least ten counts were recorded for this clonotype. CDR3 protein: CASSLIRDHRSGANVLTF. DNA of the CDR3: TGTGCCAGCAGCTTAATCAGGGACCACCGCTCTGGGGCCAACGTCCTGACTTTC. The V gene is TRBV7-3, the J gene TRBJ2-6, with D perhaps given as TRBD1 or TRBD2 (5 bases each). Germline assignment: CDR1 SGHTA and CDR2 FQGTGA. The CDR3 is made up of 18 amino acids. V lost 1 base to trimming and J lost 0 bases, with 13 bases between them.

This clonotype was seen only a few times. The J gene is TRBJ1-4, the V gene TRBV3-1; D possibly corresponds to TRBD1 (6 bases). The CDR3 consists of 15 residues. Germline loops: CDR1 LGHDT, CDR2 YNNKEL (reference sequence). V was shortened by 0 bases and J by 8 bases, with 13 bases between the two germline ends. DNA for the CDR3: TGTGCCAGCAGCCAAGATAGGGGGGCGGACGAAAAACTGTTTTTT. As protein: CASSQDRGADEKLFF.

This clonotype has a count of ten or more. The CDR3 loop reads CASTPNPAGLQYF. The CDR3 region has the DNA TGTGCCAGTACTCCGAACCCTGCCGGCCTTCAGTACTTC. The genes are TRBV19 and TRBJ2-7; no definite D call. Germline CDR1 LNHDA, CDR2 SQIVND (reference sequence). The CDR3 runs 13 residues. The V gene lost 7 bases and the J gene lost 10 bases, with 20 bases spanning the gap.

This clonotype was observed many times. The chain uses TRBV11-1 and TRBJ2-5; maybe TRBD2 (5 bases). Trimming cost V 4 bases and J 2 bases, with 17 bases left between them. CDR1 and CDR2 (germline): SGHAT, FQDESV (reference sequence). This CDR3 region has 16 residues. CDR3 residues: CASSSLEVRIQETQYF. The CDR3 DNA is TGTGCCAGCAGCTCGTTGGAGGTACGGATTCAAGAGACCCAGTACTTC.

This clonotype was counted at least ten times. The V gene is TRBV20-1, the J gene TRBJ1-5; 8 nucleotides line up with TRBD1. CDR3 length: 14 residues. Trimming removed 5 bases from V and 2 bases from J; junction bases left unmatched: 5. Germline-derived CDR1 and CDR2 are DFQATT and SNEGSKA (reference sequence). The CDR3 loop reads CSALQDRGNQPQHF. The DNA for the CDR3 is TGCAGTGCTCTCCAGGACAGGGGCAATCAGCCCCAGCATTTT.

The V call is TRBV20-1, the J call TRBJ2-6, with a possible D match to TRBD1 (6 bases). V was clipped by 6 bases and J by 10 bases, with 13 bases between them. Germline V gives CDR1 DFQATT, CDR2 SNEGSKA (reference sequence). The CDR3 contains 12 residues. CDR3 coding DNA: TGCAGTGCGAGCAGACAGGCGAACGTCCTGACTTTC. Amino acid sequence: CSASRQANVLTF.

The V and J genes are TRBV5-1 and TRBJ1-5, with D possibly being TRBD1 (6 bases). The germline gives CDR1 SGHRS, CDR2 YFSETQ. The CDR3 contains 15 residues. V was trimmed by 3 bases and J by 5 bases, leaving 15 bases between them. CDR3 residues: CASSYQGQKYQPQHF. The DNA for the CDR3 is TGCGCCAGCAGCTATCAGGGACAAAAATATCAGCCCCAGCATTTT.

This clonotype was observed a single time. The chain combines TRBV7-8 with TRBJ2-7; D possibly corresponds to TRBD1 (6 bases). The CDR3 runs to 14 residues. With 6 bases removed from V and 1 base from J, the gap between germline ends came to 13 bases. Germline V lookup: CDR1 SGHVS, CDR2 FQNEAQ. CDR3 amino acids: CASSDTQGSYEQYF. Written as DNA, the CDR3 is TGTGCCAGCAGTGACACACAGGGATCCTACGAGCAGTACTTC.